Listed below are T cell receptor beta chains from one sample, sequenced in a study of blood T cell repertoires in COVID-19. Data came from immunoSEQ multiplex PCR; TCRdb stores just in-frame clones and leaves some out. The sample includes approximately 150,000 clones, around 82% of them seen just once. The sequencing sample was made of peripheral blood. Receptors originate from a man aged 55 to 69 with acute or convalescent COVID-19. Each CDR3 is given without its conserved first and last residue. Some rows have no size entry. The others give once, few or many, or a class for an expanded clone.

clone size,CDR3 length,J gene,V gene,CDR3 protein
-,13,TRBJ1-4,TRBV30,AWSPLGKVDEKLF
-,14,TRBJ2-2,TRBV5-1,ASSWGPAPNTGELF
-,12,TRBJ1-1,TRBV5-1,ASSSPRGNTEAF
-,13,TRBJ2-3,TRBV11-1,ASSLVSPGTDTQY
once,11,TRBJ1-2,TRBV6-5,ASRVAGDYGYT
-,11,TRBJ2-1,TRBV2,ASGIAVDNEQF
few,10,TRBJ1-1,TRBV20-1,SASLGGTEAF
-,18,TRBJ2-1,TRBV7-6,ASSFTFGGTSGAFSDEQF
once,12,TRBJ1-4,TRBV24-1,ATSGGGAGEKLF
-,11,TRBJ2-3,TRBV11-3,ASSQTGWDTQY
few,12,TRBJ2-7,TRBV28,ASSGQGFGYEQY
-,12,TRBJ2-7,TRBV5-6,ASSLSPGQYEQY
-,13,TRBJ1-4,TRBV6-5,ASSYSGDPGEKLF
-,14,TRBJ2-3,TRBV10-3,AISESGSGGIDTQY
-,12,TRBJ2-7,TRBV2,ASSEASGAYEQY
-,13,TRBJ2-2,TRBV5-4,ASSLDRVGTGELF
-,11,TRBJ1-6,TRBV5-1,ASSLDSNSPLH
-,14,TRBJ1-3,TRBV5-1,ASSPREGASGNTIY
-,13,TRBJ2-3,TRBV19,ATFDRGGGTDTQY
-,13,TRBJ2-2,TRBV7-8,ASSLASEGTGELF
-,9,TRBJ2-3,TRBV12-3/TRBV12-4,ASASGDTQY
-,10,TRBJ2-7,TRBV3-1/TRBV3-2,ASSQEGGEQY
-,14,TRBJ2-5,TRBV3-1/TRBV3-2,ASSLTPRGREETQY
-,13,TRBJ2-1,TRBV9,ASSVAPSDYNEQF
-,14,TRBJ1-1,TRBV5-6,ASSPRQGRGNTEAF
-,12,TRBJ1-6,TRBV6-6,ASSLTEYNSPLH
-,12,TRBJ1-5,TRBV30,AWASGQDGQPQH
-,13,TRBJ2-5,TRBV7-3,ASSLVPSGEETQY
-,12,TRBJ2-7,TRBV3-1/TRBV3-2,ASSQVGGSYEQY
few,12,TRBJ2-7,TRBV24-1,ATSDRTRTYEQY
-,13,TRBJ2-7,TRBV3-1/TRBV3-2,ASRPGTSLFYEQY
-,10,TRBJ2-3,TRBV5-4,ASRQGEDTQY
-,12,TRBJ1-4,TRBV9,ASNRAGGYEKLF
once,17,TRBJ2-7,TRBV5-1,ASSLQRTGAVSSFYEQY
-,13,TRBJ2-2,TRBV6-5,ASSPFRANTGELF
-,12,TRBJ2-3,TRBV7-9,ASSTLVSTDTQY
-,15,TRBJ2-4,TRBV19,ASNSPRQGVIKNIQY
-,11,TRBJ2-1,TRBV7-8,ASSLLAENEQF
-,15,TRBJ2-7,TRBV6-6,ASSRPGTSGGASEQY
-,14,TRBJ2-7,TRBV11-2,ASRPLGTGWTYEQY
-,13,TRBJ1-2,TRBV5-1,ASSLYYPENYGYT
-,14,TRBJ1-2,TRBV27,ASSKLGTGGIYGYT
-,12,TRBJ2-5,TRBV5-1,ASSLGVNTETQY